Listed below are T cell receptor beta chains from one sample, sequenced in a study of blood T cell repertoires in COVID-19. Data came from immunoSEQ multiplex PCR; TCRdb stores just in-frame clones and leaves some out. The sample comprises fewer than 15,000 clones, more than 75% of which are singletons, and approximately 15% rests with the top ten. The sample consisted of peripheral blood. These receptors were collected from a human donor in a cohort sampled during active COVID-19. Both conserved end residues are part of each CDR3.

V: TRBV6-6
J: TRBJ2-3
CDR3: CASRPTGVTQYF

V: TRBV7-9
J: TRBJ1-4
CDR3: CASSPRTATNEKLFF

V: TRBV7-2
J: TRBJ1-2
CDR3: CASSLGNVGTANYGYTF

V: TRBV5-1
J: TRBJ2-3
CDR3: CASSLHRQGGPDTQYF

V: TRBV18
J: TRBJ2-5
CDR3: CASSLGSSGETQYF

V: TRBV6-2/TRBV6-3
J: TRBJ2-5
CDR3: CASSYFRETQYF

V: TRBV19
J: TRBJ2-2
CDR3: CASSGRGSGGTGELFF

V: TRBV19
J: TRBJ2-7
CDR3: CASSIAPRQGEYF

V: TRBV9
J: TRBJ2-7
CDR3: CASSVGSLADSYEQYF

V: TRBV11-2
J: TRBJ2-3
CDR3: CQPEGGGDTQYF

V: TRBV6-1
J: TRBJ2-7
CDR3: CASSEVGRYYEQYF

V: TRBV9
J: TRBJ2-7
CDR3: CASSAGSLAYEQYF

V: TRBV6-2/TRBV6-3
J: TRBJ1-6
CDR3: CASSYPAGGSPLHF

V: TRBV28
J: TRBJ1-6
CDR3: CASSFPPRTVQSSYNSPLHF

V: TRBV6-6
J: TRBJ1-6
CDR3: CASSRPPDRGRNSPLHF

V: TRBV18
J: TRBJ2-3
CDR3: CASSPPSGQGVYF

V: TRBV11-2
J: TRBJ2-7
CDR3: CASSSGGEQYF

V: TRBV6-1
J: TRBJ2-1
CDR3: CASSEAVGAISDEQFF

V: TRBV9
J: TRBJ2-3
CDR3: CASSSFDTQYF

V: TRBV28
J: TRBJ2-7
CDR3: CASSVLGVGSYEQYF

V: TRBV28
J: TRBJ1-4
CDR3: CASSFARGDEKLFF